This TCR beta chain was observed in a study of cytomegalovirus exposure and HLA in healthy donors. Study observations and caveats: Presence/absence analyses assumed roughly uniform sequencing depth across donors, which may not hold.

The germline gives CDR1 SGDLS, CDR2 YYNGEE. Trimming stripped 2 bases from V and 4 bases from J, with 11 bases between. CDR3 size: 14 residues. Comment on this clone: Its antigen is unknown.

PCR amplification relied on 60 Vbeta primers (plus 13 Jbeta primers). Here immunoSEQ multiplex PCR was the method, and the copy in TCRdb shows in-frame clones only, minus some. This sample's table has 190,000 or so clones. The clonotype originates from a boy younger than 18 in good health and CMV-seronegative. Sequenced input: PBMCs. The chain couples TRBV9 to TRBJ2-3; tentatively, D is TRBD1 (5 bases). The CDR3 is CASSVGQGSDTQYF. CDR3 coding DNA: TGTGCCAGCAGCGTTGGGCAGGGCTCAGATACGCAGTATTTT.